This T cell receptor (beta chain) was captured in a study of OX40 agonist ivuxolimab in advanced cancers. The wider study: Patients received ivuxolimab, an agonistic anti-OX40 (CD134) antibody. Study findings and constraints: Fewer expanded clones were found on average in CD4+ than in CD8+ T cells.

This CDR3 spans 13 amino acids. V was cut by 4 bases and J by 6 bases, with 12 bases left in between. The germline gives CDR1 MDHEN, CDR2 SYDVKM. Points on this clone: Antigen specificity is unknown.

Sequencing was performed with immunoSEQ multiplex PCR; in TCRdb, only in-frame clones are kept and a portion is missing. The sample holds 60,000 or so clones, about 89% seen once. The clonotype was recovered from an adult with an advanced solid tumor such as melanoma, head and neck, liver or kidney cancer. The sequencing used CD4+ or CD8+ T cells sorted from blood, collected in a trial of the OX40 agonist ivuxolimab. The rearrangement joins TRBV28 to TRBJ1-1, with D possibly matching TRBD1 (5 bases). CDR3: CASSWGRSPEAFF. The DNA for the CDR3 is TGTGCCAGCAGTTGGGGGAGGAGCCCTGAAGCTTTCTTT. Using reference TRBV28 and TRBJ1-1 for the parts outside the CDR3, the full variable domain is DVKVTQSSRYLVKRTGEKVFLECVQDMDHENMFWYRQDPGLGLRLIYFSYDVKMKEKGDIPEGYSVSREKKERFSLILESASTNQTSMYLCASSWGRSPEAFFGQGTRLTVV.